This T cell receptor beta chain was observed in a study of CD8 T cells in Susac syndrome. Notes on the study in general: Susac-specific public clones found in total CD8+ repertoires numbered 15 to 20, and those in CD8+ TEMRA repertoires numbered 4 to 6.

V shed 3 bases, J shed 7 bases, and the junction held 4 bases outside the gene matches. The CDR3 extends over 14 amino acids. Germline CDR1 SGHRS, CDR2 YFSETQ. Random hexamers were used to reverse transcribe about 0.45 to 1 ug of RNA. TCRdb recomputed calls from the immunoSEQ multiplex PCR reads with MiXCR, one row per CDR3 protein. The sample includes approximately 190,000 distinct CDR3 sequences, around 93% of them seen just once. Notes on this clonotype: Its antigen remains unidentified.

Sequencing of TCR beta was performed on blood CD8+ and CD4+ T cells. The specimen was CD8+ T cells from PBMCs. The source of this sequence is a human donor with Susac syndrome. This sequence joins TRBV5-1 and TRBJ1-1, with 12 positions matching TRBD1. The DNA of the CDR3 is TGCGCCAGCAGCTACGGGACAGGGGGCGTTGAAGCTTTCTTT. Protein product: CASSYGTGGVEAFF.